A selection of T cell receptor beta chains follows, all from one sample in a study of T-cell reconstitution after alpha-beta-depleted transplantation in children. TCRdb ran MiXCR on the PCR reads and lists one entry per CDR3 protein. The sample shows more than 300,000 distinct CDR3 sequences, roughly 17% of them seen only once. Source: PBMCs, mostly from graft donor cells, taken 360 days after TCRalphabeta/CD19-depleted stem cell transplant. These receptors came from a male patient aged 2 to 10 who had a stem cell transplant for acute lymphoblastic leukemia, so the T cells may come from the graft donor. Each CDR3 is given with its conserved first and last residue.

cdr3_length v_call cdr3_aa
15 TRBV6-2/TRBV6-3 CASRSGQSGKQTQYF
14 TRBV7-9 CASSGSSMNTEAFF
14 TRBV6-1 CAIQLAGHQETQYF
12 TRBV28 CATKAGDTEQFF
17 TRBV20-1 CSARDLKGLAGGNEQFF
16 TRBV20-1 CSASPSGRALFETQYF
12 TRBV12-3/TRBV12-4 CASRDRDWEQFF
15 TRBV7-3 CASSLSEGRAGELFF
13 TRBV25-1 CASSESPDQPQHF
13 TRBV3-1 CASSWDRAYEQYF
15 TRBV25-1 CASSDPGPQVGEQFF
16 TRBV4-1 CASSQLDPMGTDTQYF
17 TRBV28 CASSPPLGPSSYNEQFF
13 TRBV4-1 CASSQATRYEQYF
13 TRBV29-1 CSVVPGLQETQYF
16 TRBV12-3/TRBV12-4 CASSLTGHSISYEQYF
12 TRBV7-6 CASSGITGELFF
15 TRBV28 CASGPGLAGTDTQYF
15 TRBV6-2/TRBV6-3 CASSPDRDGNQPQHF
14 TRBV6-2/TRBV6-3 CASRLRGPVHEQYF
16 TRBV28 CASSLYRTSVKNIQYF
15 TRBV9 CASSVAPRGQETQYF
12 TRBV18 CASSPQVDTQYF
13 TRBV29-1 CTGRPARDTEAFF
16 TRBV4-1 CASSQDPSGRYNEQFF
15 TRBV4-3 CASSEGAGRAYEQYF
13 TRBV15 CATSRVGREKLFF
10 TRBV6-6 CASSSIEQYF
16 TRBV6-1 CASSDIKGAAGNEQFF
11 TRBV3-1 CASSQAYGYTF
14 TRBV5-5 CASSPDWVAYEQYF
15 TRBV29-1 CSVLSGTVSTDTQYF
14 TRBV20-1 CSARGSGYIGEQYF
15 TRBV4-1 CASSQQGLAGYEQYF
16 TRBV12-3/TRBV12-4 CASSLLLAGGTDTQYF
17 TRBV5-1 CASSGLAGPSSYNEQFF
13 TRBV19 CASSIHSVDGAFF
14 TRBV4-3 CASSQERGTGTQYF
16 TRBV7-3 CASSWGEVLPGNTIYF
12 TRBV7-9 CASSLRGLVAFF
15 TRBV28 CASSLPRTGNQPQHF
14 TRBV7-9 CASSPQGGSTEAFF
11 TRBV29-1 CSAGTAYEQYF
15 TRBV11-1 CASSLVSGEYTEAFF
13 TRBV10-1 CASSESGTGELFF